This paragraph reports one T cell receptor (beta chain). This CDR3 is also generated by other DNA sequences in the sample. J was trimmed by 10 bases and V by 6 bases; bases with no gene match: 8. The CDR3 totals 14 residues. The germline gives CDR1 MNHEY, CDR2 SVGEGT. This specimen comes from a study of blood T cell repertoires in COVID-19. For the study at large: T cells, B-cell-depleted T cells, or PBMCs provided the cDNA or gDNA that served as material.

Data came from immunoSEQ multiplex PCR; TCRdb stores just in-frame clones and leaves some out. Of about 78,000 clones listed, 86% are singletons. The receptor's source is a woman aged 55 to 70 with acute or convalescent COVID-19. The source material was peripheral blood. The gene calls are TRBV6-2 or TRBV6-3 and TRBJ1-6; TRBD1 agrees at 8 bases. In DNA form, the CDR3 reads TGTGCCAGCAGCTCCGGGACAGGCGGCTCACCCCTCCACTTT. Residues: CASSSGTGGSPLHF.